This is a list of T cell receptor beta chains from one sample in a study of T-cell reconstitution after alpha-beta-depleted transplantation in children. TCRdb redid the calling of the PCR reads with MiXCR, one entry per CDR3 protein. The table shows some 490,000 distinct CDR3 sequences, with around 12% occurring only once. The material sequenced was PBMCs from the stem cell graft donor, taken from the stem cell graft. Receptor source: a human donor who donated a stem cell graft to a child with combined immunodeficiency. CDR3s include the opening cysteine and the closing phenylalanine or tryptophan. Fields, in order: J gene, D gene, clone size, V gene, CDR3 protein, CDR3 DNA. A D gene is named only where the DNA matches it firmly. Size is omitted from some rows. Given values are once, few, many or a class for expanded clones.

TRBJ1-5 TRBD1 few TRBV20-1 CSARERDSRTQPQHF TGCAGTGCTAGAGAACGGGACAGTCGAACTCAGCCCCAGCATTTT
TRBJ1-3 NA many TRBV12-3/TRBV12-4 CASTPGHSGNTIYF TGTGCCAGCACCCCGGGGCACTCTGGAAACACCATATATTTT
TRBJ2-7 NA few TRBV14 CASSTAVSTYEQYF TGTGCCAGCTCCACAGCGGTTTCCACCTACGAGCAGTACTTC
TRBJ1-4 NA NA TRBV7-9 CASSLAGTEKLFF TGTGCCAGCAGCTTGGCAGGGACTGAAAAACTGTTTTTT
TRBJ2-1 TRBD2 few TRBV24-1 CATSTRLAGGGNEQFF TGTGCCACCAGTACTAGACTAGCGGGAGGTGGCAATGAGCAGTTCTTC
TRBJ2-2 NA few TRBV9 CASSPGPSNTGELFF TGTGCCAGCAGCCCGGGACCATCGAACACCGGGGAGCTGTTTTTT
TRBJ2-7 NA few TRBV29-1 CSVERWGGNEQYF TGCAGCGTTGAAAGGTGGGGAGGTAACGAGCAGTACTTC
TRBJ2-3 TRBD2 NA TRBV24-1 CATSDFRLAEKSGTDTQYF TGTGCCACCAGTGATTTTCGGCTAGCGGAAAAGTCGGGCACAGATACGCAGTATTTT
TRBJ2-1 TRBD1 many TRBV12-3/TRBV12-4 CASSLRGLDEQFF TGTGCCAGCAGTTTGAGGGGGCTCGATGAGCAGTTCTTC
TRBJ2-7 TRBD1 NA TRBV4-3 CASSQDFPGGLPYEQYF TGCGCCAGCAGCCAAGATTTCCCAGGGGGCCTTCCTTACGAGCAGTACTTC
TRBJ2-5 NA many TRBV27 CASTVGRETQYF TGTGCCAGCACCGTCGGTAGGGAGACCCAGTACTTC
TRBJ1-4 TRBD1 NA TRBV7-2 CASSLNMGGTGDEKLFF TGTGCCAGCAGCTTAAATATGGGCGGGACAGGGGATGAAAAACTGTTTTTT
TRBJ2-7 NA few TRBV30 CAFISGTPTSEQYF TGTGCCTTTATCTCCGGGACACCCACCAGCGAGCAGTACTTC
TRBJ2-5 NA NA TRBV3-1 CASSQGPRGRGETQYF TGTGCCAGCAGCCAAGGACCCCGGGGGCGGGGAGAGACCCAGTACTTC
TRBJ1-5 NA few TRBV2 CASRTTQNQPQHF TGTGCCAGCAGGACCACCCAAAATCAGCCCCAGCATTTT
TRBJ2-5 TRBD2 many TRBV11-1 CASSSDPRLAGDQETQYF TGTGCCAGCAGCTCGGACCCCCGACTAGCGGGAGATCAAGAGACCCAGTACTTC
TRBJ2-7 TRBD2 few TRBV5-1 CASSSSGRSYEQYF TGCGCCAGCAGCTCTAGCGGGAGGTCCTACGAGCAGTACTTC
TRBJ1-5 NA once TRBV15 CATSREGGEPDQPQHF TGTGCCACCAGCAGGGAGGGGGGCGAACCTGATCAGCCCCAGCATTTT
TRBJ1-1 NA many TRBV6-2/TRBV6-3 CASSWGYTEAFF TGTGCCAGCAGCTGGGGCTACACTGAAGCTTTCTTT
TRBJ1-3 NA few TRBV5-1 CASSPNTNSGNTIYF TGCGCCAGCAGCCCAAACACCAACTCTGGAAACACCATATATTTT
TRBJ2-1 NA NA TRBV7-3 CASSPFDINEQFF TGTGCCAGCAGCCCCTTTGATATCAATGAGCAGTTCTTC
TRBJ2-5 TRBD1 few TRBV9 CASSVGTGGQETQYF TGTGCCAGCAGCGTAGGGACAGGGGGCCAAGAGACCCAGTACTTC
TRBJ1-6 TRBD1 few TRBV7-9 CASSTHPGQGASPLHF TGTGCCAGCAGCACCCACCCGGGACAGGGGGCCTCACCCCTCCACTTT
TRBJ2-7 NA NA TRBV7-6 CASSLAQETYEQYF TGTGCCAGCAGCTTAGCACAGGAAACCTACGAGCAGTACTTC
TRBJ2-3 TRBD2 many TRBV15 CATSRDLGTSGTARSTDTQYF TGTGCCACCAGCAGAGATTTGGGGACTAGCGGGACCGCCCGGAGTACAGATACGCAGTATTTT
TRBJ2-3 TRBD2 many TRBV29-1 CSVEGGVAGGRPTDTQYF TGCAGCGTTGAAGGGGGCGTTGCGGGAGGTCGGCCCACAGATACGCAGTATTTT
TRBJ2-1 TRBD2 NA TRBV7-7 CASSPAGRYNEQFF TGTGCTAGCAGTCCAGCGGGGCGCTACAATGAGCAGTTCTTC
TRBJ2-1 TRBD2 few TRBV9 CASSGELAGGPAEQFF TGTGCCAGCAGCGGGGAACTAGCGGGGGGGCCGGCTGAGCAGTTCTTC
TRBJ1-1 NA few TRBV7-3 CASSPQGGRGTEAFF TGTGCCAGCAGCCCGCAGGGAGGGAGGGGCACTGAAGCTTTCTTT
TRBJ2-5 NA many TRBV12-3/TRBV12-4 CASSFGSTGQETQYF TGTGCCAGCAGTTTCGGTTCGACAGGCCAAGAGACCCAGTACTTC
TRBJ1-5 NA once TRBV4-1 CASSQGHYSNQPQHF TGCGCCAGCAGCCAAGGGCACTATAGCAATCAGCCCCAGCATTTT
TRBJ2-6 TRBD1 NA TRBV7-3 CASSLNGQGSGANVLTF TGTGCCAGCAGCTTAAACGGACAGGGATCCGGGGCCAACGTCCTGACTTTC
TRBJ2-7 TRBD2 few TRBV29-1 CSVGPLPRVAGGDEQYF TGCAGCGTTGGCCCCCTCCCCAGGGTGGCGGGAGGAGACGAGCAGTACTTC
TRBJ2-1 NA few TRBV7-2 CASSSPGLSNEQFF TGTGCCAGCAGCTCACCGGGACTTTCGAATGAGCAGTTCTTC
TRBJ2-5 NA many TRBV20-1 CSARLMGETQYF TGCAGTGCTAGACTCATGGGGGAGACCCAGTACTTC
TRBJ2-1 NA many TRBV2 CASNKFVQPNDEQFF TGTGCCAGCAACAAGTTCGTACAGCCTAACGATGAGCAGTTCTTC
TRBJ2-7 TRBD2 many TRBV27 CASSAGTSGEDEQYF TGTGCCAGCAGCGCTGGGACTAGCGGAGAGGACGAGCAGTACTTC
TRBJ1-4 NA NA TRBV10-3 CAISESRDEKLFF TGTGCCATCAGTGAGTCTAGGGATGAAAAACTGTTTTTT
TRBJ2-7 TRBD1 many TRBV30 CAWRRLRTGPEQYF TGTGCCTGGAGGAGGCTCCGGACAGGGCCCGAGCAGTACTTC
TRBJ2-5 NA NA TRBV10-3 CAISADYQETQYF TGTGCCATCAGCGCCGACTACCAAGAGACCCAGTACTTC
TRBJ2-5 TRBD2 NA TRBV6-1 CASSELAGVSETQYF TGTGCCAGCAGTGAACTAGCGGGAGTGTCAGAGACCCAGTACTTC
TRBJ1-5 NA few TRBV25-1 CASSLETRAGNQPQHF TGTGCCAGCAGTCTCGAGACCAGGGCTGGCAATCAGCCCCAGCATTTT
TRBJ1-2 TRBD1 NA TRBV4-3 CASSTHRGQGYTF TGCGCCAGCAGCACCCACAGGGGGCAGGGCTACACCTTC
TRBJ2-1 NA many TRBV12-3/TRBV12-4 CASSPQGLSYNEQFF TGTGCCAGCAGCCCGCAGGGGCTCTCCTACAATGAGCAGTTCTTC
TRBJ2-7 TRBD1 few TRBV4-3 CASREGFQGAYEQYF TGCGCCAGCAGAGAAGGGTTTCAGGGGGCCTACGAGCAGTACTTC
TRBJ2-1 TRBD1 few TRBV7-3 CASSPRVGTDYNEQFF TGTGCCAGCAGCCCCCGGGTGGGGACAGACTACAATGAGCAGTTCTTC
TRBJ2-3 TRBD2 NA TRBV9 CASSAGGTSGSDTQYF TGTGCCAGCAGCGCCGGGGGGACTAGCGGGAGTGATACGCAGTATTTT
TRBJ1-2 NA few TRBV11-2 CASSLLYGYTF TGTGCCAGCAGCTTACTCTATGGCTACACCTTC
TRBJ1-2 NA NA TRBV10-3 CAISDPGNYGYTF TGTGCCATCAGTGATCCAGGAAACTATGGCTACACCTTC
TRBJ1-2 NA few TRBV10-3 CAINVRGYGYTF TGTGCCATCAATGTCAGGGGATATGGCTACACCTTC
TRBJ2-1 TRBD1 few TRBV6-2/TRBV6-3 CASSSGQFNEQFF TGTGCCAGCAGTTCGGGACAGTTCAATGAGCAGTTCTTC
TRBJ2-7 NA NA TRBV5-4 CASSLEGVRDSSYEQYF TGTGCCAGCAGCTTGGAAGGCGTGCGGGATAGCTCCTACGAGCAGTACTTC